These T cell receptor beta chains were read from a single sample in a study of control samples from healthy donors and cancer patients. Clones were read by immunoSEQ multiplex PCR, and TCRdb kept only the in-frame ones, dropping some. The data show more than 70,000 clones, roughly nine tenths seen once. Material: blood. The receptors come from a woman in her twenties or thirties in good health. CDR3s include the opening cysteine and the closing phenylalanine or tryptophan. Fields, in order: D gene, V gene, clone size, J gene, CDR3 DNA, CDR3 protein. A D gene is named only where the DNA matches it firmly. Not all rows give a size; the values are once, few, many and, for expanded clones, a class.

d_call: TRBD1; v_call: TRBV11-2; clone_size: .; j_call: TRBJ1-2; cdr3_nt: TGTGCCAGCAGCCCGGGACAGGGGAACTATGGCTACACCTTC; cdr3_aa: CASSPGQGNYGYTF
d_call: .; v_call: TRBV5-1; clone_size: once; j_call: TRBJ1-6; cdr3_nt: TGCGCCAGCAGCTTGACGGCAGGGTATAATTCACCCCTCCACTTT; cdr3_aa: CASSLTAGYNSPLHF
d_call: .; v_call: TRBV5-4; clone_size: .; j_call: TRBJ1-2; cdr3_nt: TGTGCCAGCAGCTTGGCATCAGGGGTTGGCTACACCTTC; cdr3_aa: CASSLASGVGYTF
d_call: .; v_call: TRBV19; clone_size: once; j_call: TRBJ2-2; cdr3_nt: TGTGCCAGTAGTCAGGCCGGGGAGCTGTTTTTT; cdr3_aa: CASSQAGELFF
d_call: .; v_call: TRBV7-9; clone_size: .; j_call: TRBJ1-4; cdr3_nt: TGTGCCAGCAGCTTAAGTCGGCTTGATGAAAAACTGTTTTTT; cdr3_aa: CASSLSRLDEKLFF
d_call: .; v_call: TRBV5-1; clone_size: .; j_call: TRBJ1-1; cdr3_nt: TGCGCCAGCAGCTTGGACTTCCCCACTGAAGCTTTCTTT; cdr3_aa: CASSLDFPTEAFF
d_call: .; v_call: TRBV7-9; clone_size: .; j_call: TRBJ2-7; cdr3_nt: TGTGCCAGCAGCTTAGAGGGCAGGCAGTACTTC; cdr3_aa: CASSLEGRQYF
d_call: .; v_call: TRBV5-1; clone_size: .; j_call: TRBJ1-6; cdr3_nt: TGCGCCAGCAGCTTGGCCGGTCAGTCACCCCTCCACTTT; cdr3_aa: CASSLAGQSPLHF
d_call: .; v_call: TRBV5-1; clone_size: .; j_call: TRBJ1-5; cdr3_nt: TGCGCCAGCAGCTTGGAGGGTTATAGCAATCAGCCCCAGCATTTT; cdr3_aa: CASSLEGYSNQPQHF
d_call: .; v_call: TRBV19; clone_size: .; j_call: TRBJ1-5; cdr3_nt: TGTGCCAGTAACCCCGTAACGGGCGGTAAGCTTTATAGCAATCAGCCCCAGCATTTT; cdr3_aa: CASNPVTGGKLYSNQPQHF
d_call: TRBD2; v_call: TRBV4-2; clone_size: .; j_call: TRBJ2-5; cdr3_nt: TGTGCCAGCAGCCCAGGTTCGGCTAGCGGGGCCCCCCAAGAGACCCAGTACTTC; cdr3_aa: CASSPGSASGAPQETQYF
d_call: TRBD1; v_call: TRBV12-3/TRBV12-4; clone_size: once; j_call: TRBJ2-3; cdr3_nt: TGTGCCAGCAGCCCCAGGGGGGATACGCAGTATTTT; cdr3_aa: CASSPRGDTQYF
d_call: .; v_call: TRBV5-5; clone_size: .; j_call: TRBJ1-5; cdr3_nt: TGTGCCAGCAGCTCCCAAGGGGGGTCGAGCAATCAGCCCCAGCATTTT; cdr3_aa: CASSSQGGSSNQPQHF
d_call: TRBD1; v_call: TRBV6-5; clone_size: .; j_call: TRBJ1-6; cdr3_nt: TGTGCCAGCGGCCAACGGGACAGGGCAAATTCACCCCTCCACTTT; cdr3_aa: CASGQRDRANSPLHF
d_call: TRBD1; v_call: TRBV11-2; clone_size: .; j_call: TRBJ2-2; cdr3_nt: TGTGCCAGCAGCTTGGGACAGGGGGCAGGAGGCGGGGAGCTGTTTTTT; cdr3_aa: CASSLGQGAGGGELFF
d_call: TRBD2; v_call: TRBV5-6; clone_size: .; j_call: TRBJ2-1; cdr3_nt: TGTGCCAGCAGCGTGGGACTAGCGGAGGGCGATGAGCAGTTCTTC; cdr3_aa: CASSVGLAEGDEQFF
d_call: .; v_call: TRBV21-1; clone_size: .; j_call: TRBJ1-3; cdr3_nt: TGTGCCAGCAGCAAAGAGGGGGGGGCTCATGGAAACACCATATATTTT; cdr3_aa: CASSKEGGAHGNTIYF
d_call: .; v_call: TRBV7-2; clone_size: once; j_call: TRBJ1-5; cdr3_nt: TGTGCCAGCAGCCTGGCCGGGGCGGTTAGCAATCAGCCCCAGCATTTT; cdr3_aa: CASSLAGAVSNQPQHF
d_call: TRBD1; v_call: TRBV11-3; clone_size: .; j_call: TRBJ2-1; cdr3_nt: TGTGCCAGCAGCTTTGGGGTGGACCCGGGACAGGGAAAAAATGAGCAGTTCTTC; cdr3_aa: CASSFGVDPGQGKNEQFF
d_call: TRBD1; v_call: TRBV4-2; clone_size: .; j_call: TRBJ1-5; cdr3_nt: TGTGCCAGCAGCCGAGCTCCCGGGACAGCCCATACCTGGGACGGCAATCAGCCCCAGCATTTT; cdr3_aa: CASSRAPGTAHTWDGNQPQHF
d_call: .; v_call: TRBV5-1; clone_size: .; j_call: TRBJ1-2; cdr3_nt: TGCGCCAGCAGCTTGTACGGAGACGGTAACTATGGCTACACCTTC; cdr3_aa: CASSLYGDGNYGYTF
d_call: .; v_call: TRBV18; clone_size: .; j_call: TRBJ2-7; cdr3_nt: TGTGCCAGCTCACCACAGGAGAGTTCGTACGAGCAGTACTTC; cdr3_aa: CASSPQESSYEQYF
d_call: TRBD2; v_call: TRBV10-1; clone_size: .; j_call: TRBJ2-3; cdr3_nt: TGCGCCAGCAGTTGGCGGGGGGGTACAGATACGCAGTATTTT; cdr3_aa: CASSWRGGTDTQYF
d_call: TRBD1; v_call: TRBV6-4; clone_size: .; j_call: TRBJ2-1; cdr3_nt: TGTGCCAGCAGTGACGGGACAGGGGGCAATGAGCAGTTCTTC; cdr3_aa: CASSDGTGGNEQFF
d_call: TRBD1; v_call: TRBV5-1; clone_size: .; j_call: TRBJ2-7; cdr3_nt: TGCGCCAGCAGCAGAGGTGGGACAGGGAATTACGAGCAGTACTTC; cdr3_aa: CASSRGGTGNYEQYF
d_call: .; v_call: TRBV6-2/TRBV6-3; clone_size: .; j_call: TRBJ1-2; cdr3_nt: TGTGCCAGCAGCCCGCATGGGGACATAGGCTATGGCTACACCTTC; cdr3_aa: CASSPHGDIGYGYTF
d_call: .; v_call: TRBV4-2; clone_size: .; j_call: TRBJ1-1; cdr3_nt: TGTGCCAGCAGCCAAGAAGGGACAAAAAACACTGAAGCTTTCTTT; cdr3_aa: CASSQEGTKNTEAFF
d_call: TRBD2; v_call: TRBV6-2/TRBV6-3; clone_size: .; j_call: TRBJ2-7; cdr3_nt: TGTGCCAGCAGTTACTCGGGGACTAGCTTTGGAGTCGAGCAGTACTTC; cdr3_aa: CASSYSGTSFGVEQYF
d_call: .; v_call: TRBV5-1; clone_size: .; j_call: TRBJ2-1; cdr3_nt: TGCGCCAGCAGCCTCACACAGGGTTCGGGAATTATCTTC; cdr3_aa: CASSLTQGSGIIF
d_call: .; v_call: TRBV18; clone_size: few; j_call: TRBJ1-6; cdr3_nt: TGTGCCAGCTCGCAGGCGGGGGCAGATTCACCCCTCCACTTT; cdr3_aa: CASSQAGADSPLHF
d_call: TRBD1; v_call: TRBV6-1; clone_size: .; j_call: TRBJ2-7; cdr3_nt: TGTGCCAGCAGTGAACTAGGGACAGGGGTGGACGAGCAGTACTTC; cdr3_aa: CASSELGTGVDEQYF
d_call: .; v_call: TRBV9; clone_size: .; j_call: TRBJ2-1; cdr3_nt: TGTGCCAGCAGCGTAGAAATAGTCTCCTACAATGAGCAGTTCTTC; cdr3_aa: CASSVEIVSYNEQFF
d_call: TRBD1; v_call: TRBV6-5; clone_size: .; j_call: TRBJ1-3; cdr3_nt: TGTGCCAGCAGTCTACAAACAGGGGGCCTTGACACCATATATTTT; cdr3_aa: CASSLQTGGLDTIYF
d_call: .; v_call: TRBV15; clone_size: .; j_call: TRBJ1-4; cdr3_nt: TGTGCCACCAGCCCTAATCGGAGATCAACAGAAAAACTGTTTTTT; cdr3_aa: CATSPNRRSTEKLFF
d_call: TRBD1; v_call: TRBV4-1; clone_size: .; j_call: TRBJ1-2; cdr3_nt: TGCGCCAGCAGCCAAGCCACAGGGGTCGTGGGGTATGGCTACACCTTC; cdr3_aa: CASSQATGVVGYGYTF
d_call: .; v_call: TRBV7-8; clone_size: .; j_call: TRBJ2-7; cdr3_nt: TGTGCCAGCAGTCCCCCCGACTCCTACGAGCAGTACTTC; cdr3_aa: CASSPPDSYEQYF
d_call: .; v_call: TRBV9; clone_size: .; j_call: TRBJ1-1; cdr3_nt: TGTGCCAGCAGCGTAGATCTAAACAGAGACACTGAAGCTTTCTTT; cdr3_aa: CASSVDLNRDTEAFF